The 26 T cell receptor beta chains listed next were all sequenced from one sample in a study of blood T cell repertoires in COVID-19. Repertoires were generated with immunoSEQ multiplex PCR, while TCRdb's copy carries only in-frame clones and drops some. The repertoire holds over 100,000 clones, with 91% as singletons. The sequenced sample consisted of peripheral blood. These receptors came from a young man with acute or convalescent COVID-19.

The chain employs TRBV12-3 or TRBV12-4 and TRBJ1-3; no firm D call. V was trimmed by 4 bases and J by 3 bases, leaving 7 bases between them. This CDR3 region has 13 residues. The DNA for the CDR3 is TGTGCCAGCAGTTACACGGGTGGAAACACCATATATTTT. Translated, it gives CASSYTGGNTIYF.

This clone has a single count. The rearrangement uses TRBV18 and TRBJ1-3, with a possible D match to TRBD1 (6 bases). Trimming stripped 3 bases from V and 5 bases from J, with 17 bases between. Germline V gene data show CDR1 as KGHSH and CDR2 as LQKENI. This CDR3 has 16 residues. CDR3 sequence: CASSPTEQGVRNTIYF. The DNA for the CDR3 is TGTGCCAGCTCACCTACCGAACAGGGTGTACGAAACACCATATATTTT.

V and J are TRBV9 and TRBJ1-4, with D possibly TRBD1 on 6 matching bases. Germline CDR1 is SGDLS and CDR2 is YYNGEE. There are 13 residues in the CDR3. V gave up 4 bases and J gave up 5 bases, with 9 bases separating them. This CDR3 reads CASSRGQNEKLFF. Here the CDR3 DNA reads TGTGCCAGCAGCCGTGGACAGAATGAAAAACTGTTTTTT.

The chain uses TRBV4-2 and TRBJ2-7, with D perhaps TRBD1 (6 bases). V lost 5 bases and J 3 bases, leaving 20 bases between the germline ends. Germline V gene sequence: CDR1 LGHNA, CDR2 YNFKEQ. CDR3 size: 16 residues. The CDR3 DNA sequence: TGTGCCAGCAGCAGGTTGGACAGAGCAAACGTCTACGAGCAGTACTTC. Amino acids: CASSRLDRANVYEQYF.

This chain uses TRBV27 with TRBJ1-2; 8 nucleotides align to TRBD1. The CDR3 loop spans 14 amino acids. J lost 7 bases, V lost 5 bases, and 9 bases had no gene match. Looked up from germline, CDR1 is MNHEY and CDR2 is SMNVEV (reference sequence). DNA of the CDR3: TGTGCCAGCAGTCCCCGACAGGGGACCTTTGGCTACACCTTC. Encoded protein: CASSPRQGTFGYTF.

The rearrangement links TRBV10-2 to TRBJ2-7, with 13 bases that match TRBD2. With V trimmed by 6 bases and J by 2 bases, 1 base remained unmatched. This CDR3 region has 14 residues. Germline V gene sequence: CDR1 WSHSY, CDR2 SAAADI. The CDR3 is CASRLAGGPYEQYF. The CDR3 DNA reads TGCGCCAGCAGACTAGCGGGAGGGCCCTACGAGCAGTACTTC.

The chain uses TRBV19 and TRBJ1-3; D ambiguous. Germline assignment: CDR1 LNHDA and CDR2 SQIVND (reference sequence). Deletions cut 4 bases from V and 2 bases from J, with 18 bases between. CDR3 size: 17 residues. The DNA for the CDR3 is TGTGCCAGTAGTAGGGCGAGCACAGAGAACACTGGAAACACCATATATTTT. Its protein product is CASSRASTENTGNTIYF.

The chain combines TRBV15 with TRBJ1-3; D is perhaps TRBD1 (5 bases). CDR1 and CDR2 (germline): LNHNV, YYDKDF (reference sequence). The length of the CDR3 is 14 residues. Trimming cost V 4 bases and J 4 bases, with 11 bases left between them. CDR3 loop: CATSTRQTGNTIYF. The CDR3 coding sequence is TGTGCCACCAGCACTAGACAGACAGGAAACACCATATATTTT.

This rearrangement joins TRBV7-8 to TRBJ2-2; 8 nucleotides align to TRBD1. J gave up 2 bases and V 1 base, and 6 bases lay outside the gene matches. Looked up from germline, CDR1 is SGHVS and CDR2 is FQNEAQ. The CDR3 totals 17 residues. The CDR3 DNA reads as TGTGCCAGCAGCTTAGGTGGGGGGACAGGAAACACCGGGGAGCTGTTTTTT. Translating gives CASSLGGGTGNTGELFF.

This chain connects TRBV6-1 to TRBJ2-5; 9 positions agree with TRBD2. This CDR3 is built from 17 residues. Germline assignment: CDR1 MNHNS and CDR2 SASEGT. The junction had 13 bases not matched to a gene; V was cut back by 4 bases and J by 4 bases. The CDR3 DNA follows: TGTGCCAGCAGTGGTAGTATGGCGGGAGGGTTGGGAGAGACCCAGTACTTC. Translating it yields CASSGSMAGGLGETQYF.

In regard to this clone: Other DNA sequences in this sample translate to the same CDR3. This CDR3 is CASSPPGGNQPQHF. The CDR3 nucleotides are TGTGCCAGCAGCCCCCCGGGGGGAAATCAGCCCCAGCATTTT. The chain employs TRBV7-9 and TRBJ1-5; D possibly corresponds to TRBD1 (5 bases). This CDR3 region has 14 residues. Germline CDR1 and CDR2: SEHNR and FQNEAQ (reference sequence). The germline V and J ends were trimmed by 5 bases and 4 bases, with 12 bases remaining between them.

The V gene is TRBV4-1, the J gene TRBJ1-4; TRBD1 matches 10 bases. Germline trimming cut 4 bases from V and 6 bases from J; bases unmatched to any gene: 8. The germline V gene has CDR1 MGHRA and CDR2 YSYEKL. CDR3 length: 16 amino acids. The CDR3 DNA reads TGCGCCAGCAGCCTCAGACGCGGGACAGGGGATGAAAAACTGTTTTTT. This gives the protein CASSLRRGTGDEKLFF.

CDR3 residues: CASSPWEGDTEAFF. The CDR3 nucleotides read TGTGCCAGCAGCCCGTGGGAGGGGGACACTGAAGCTTTCTTT. The chain carries TRBV3-1 (or the pseudogene TRBV3-2) and TRBJ1-1; the D gene is possibly TRBD1 (6 bases). Trimming stripped 4 bases from V and 3 bases from J, with 12 bases between. The CDR3 sequence is 14 residues long. Per the germline V gene, CDR1 is LGHDT and CDR2 is YNNKEL (reference sequence).

This clone appeared once. The chain carries TRBV6-1 and TRBJ1-6; 8 nucleotides align to TRBD1. CDR3 length: 16 amino acids. V shed 3 bases, J shed 4 bases, and the junction held 5 bases outside the gene matches. Germline CDR1 reads MNHNS; CDR2 reads SASEGT. Here the CDR3 DNA reads TGTGCCAGCAGTGACAGGGGGCAGGTTTATAATTCACCCCTCCACTTT. This gives the protein CASSDRGQVYNSPLHF.

The chain has TRBV18 and TRBJ1-1, with D perhaps matching TRBD1 (5 bases). Per the germline V gene, CDR1 is KGHSH and CDR2 is LQKENI. The ends were cut back, 3 bases at V and 10 bases at J, with 15 bases in the middle. The CDR3 extends over 13 amino acids. The CDR3, as DNA: TGTGCCAGCTCACCTGTAGGGGAAGGTAGAGCTTTCTTT. This encodes CASSPVGEGRAFF.

This chain joins TRBV12-5 and TRBJ1-1; D gene unclear. The V gene's germline CDR1 is LGHNT and CDR2 FRNRAP. The V end lost 2 bases, the J end lost 3 bases, and 4 bases lay between the germline ends. The CDR3 has 12 residues. Here the CDR3 reads CASGLQYTEAFF. CDR3 nucleotide sequence: TGTGCTAGTGGTTTGCAGTACACTGAAGCTTTCTTT.

The chain uses TRBV19 and TRBJ2-2, with D possibly being TRBD2 (5 bases). The CDR3 consists of 16 residues. CDR1 LNHDA and CDR2 SQIVND come from the germline V gene (reference sequence). V was shortened by 3 bases and J by 4 bases, with 15 bases between the two germline ends. CDR3 region: CASSISGGTITGELFF. In DNA, the CDR3 is TGTGCCAGTAGTATTAGTGGAGGAACCATCACCGGGGAGCTGTTTTTT.

CDR3 region: CASSRGTPSTHEQYF. The CDR3 bases are TGTGCCAGTAGTAGGGGGACACCCAGTACCCACGAGCAGTACTTC. The genes are TRBV19 and TRBJ2-7; TRBD1 is a possible D gene (6 bases). The V end was cut by 4 bases, the J end by 5 bases, with 18 bases between. CDR1 LNHDA and CDR2 SQIVND come from the germline V gene (reference sequence). This CDR3 is built from 15 residues.

V gene TRBV13 combines with J gene TRBJ2-5; TRBD2 matches 10 bases. The CDR3 totals 16 residues. CDR1 PRHDT and CDR2 FYEKMQ come from the germline V gene (reference sequence). The trim removed 4 bases at V and 2 bases at J, leaving 7 bases unmatched. CDR3: CASSSWTSGRQETQYF. The CDR3 DNA follows: TGTGCCAGCAGCTCCTGGACTAGCGGACGTCAAGAGACCCAGTACTTC.

The chain carries TRBV18 and TRBJ2-7, with unresolved D. V lost 6 bases and J lost 2, with 8 bases in between. Looked up from germline, CDR1 is KGHSH and CDR2 is LQKENI. This CDR3 spans 12 amino acids. This chain's CDR3 is CASSPDTYEQYF. In DNA, the CDR3 is TGTGCCAGCTCGCCTGACACCTACGAGCAGTACTTC.

This chain uses TRBV18 with TRBJ2-5; D perhaps matches TRBD1 (6 bases). Trimming removed 1 base from V and 0 bases from J, with 12 bases in between. The CDR3 totals 16 residues. Per germline, CDR1 KGHSH and CDR2 LQKENI. The CDR3 coding sequence is TGTGCCAGCTCACCACGCACAGGGCTAGACCAAGAGACCCAGTACTTC. This gives the protein CASSPRTGLDQETQYF.

The chain employs TRBV9 and TRBJ1-2, with a possible D match to TRBD1 (6 bases). The CDR3 spans 18 residues. The germline gives CDR1 SGDLS, CDR2 YYNGEE. With 3 bases removed from V and 1 base from J, the gap between germline ends came to 22 bases. CDR3 region: CASSAAGAEGGVNYGYTF. The CDR3 bases are TGTGCCAGCAGCGCCGCTGGGGCGGAAGGGGGTGTTAACTATGGCTACACCTTC.

The V gene is TRBV6-5, the J gene TRBJ2-7; 11 bases align to TRBD1. The germline V gene encodes CDR1 MNHEY and CDR2 SVGAGI. Trimming removed 8 bases from V and 5 bases from J; junction bases left unmatched: 5. The length of the CDR3 is 13 residues. The CDR3 region is CASGTGGLNEQYF. The DNA for the CDR3 is TGTGCCAGCGGGACAGGGGGTCTTAACGAGCAGTACTTC.

This chain joins TRBV5-8 and TRBJ1-3; TRBD1 might be the D (5 bases). Trimming removed 4 bases at V and 2 bases at J, with 10 bases between. This CDR3 has 14 residues. Germline CDR1 reads SGHTS; CDR2 reads YDEGEE. CDR3 nucleotides: TGTGCCAGCAGCCCTGACAGAACTGGAAACACCATATATTTT. Amino acid sequence: CASSPDRTGNTIYF. The entire variable domain, with the rest obtained from reference TRBV5-8 and TRBJ1-3, is as follows: EAGVTQSPTHLIKTRGQQATLRCSPISGHTSVYWYQQALGLGLQFLLWYDEGEERNRGNFPPRFSGRQFPNYSSELNVNALELEDSALYLCASSPDRTGNTIYFGEGSWLTVV.

DNA for the CDR3: TGTGCCAGCTCGGAGAGCTCCTATAATTCACCCCTCCACTTT. Residues: CASSESSYNSPLHF. The chain carries TRBV18 and TRBJ1-6, with D hard to call. Germline CDR1 reads KGHSH; CDR2 reads LQKENI. Between the trimmed V and J ends, which lost 6 bases and 0 bases, there was a span of 6 bases. The CDR3 runs 14 residues. Full variable domain (rest looked up from reference TRBV18 and TRBJ1-6): NAGVMQNPRHLVRRRGQEARLRCSPMKGHSHVYWYRQLPEEGLKFMVYLQKENIIDESGMPKERFSAEFPKEGPSILRIQQVVRGDSAAYFCASSESSYNSPLHFGNGTRLTVT.

The chain carries TRBV27 and TRBJ1-5; maybe TRBD1 (6 bases). Germline V CDR1 and CDR2: MNHEY, SMNVEV (reference sequence). There are 15 residues in the CDR3. The germline V and J ends were trimmed by 2 bases and 2 bases, with 10 bases remaining between them. The CDR3 sequence: CASSLGGYGNQPQHF. In nucleotides, the CDR3 is TGTGCCAGCAGTTTAGGGGGCTATGGCAATCAGCCCCAGCATTTT.